The 14 T cell receptor beta chains below all came from one sample that was sequenced in a study of shared clonotypes between healthy human individuals. The naive CD8 population came from CD45RO-negative cells selected for CCR7, without terminally differentiated effector memory CD45RA+ cells. The protocol was immunoSEQ multiplex PCR, while the TCRdb copy is restricted to in-frame clones and leaves out a portion. The sample lists millions of clones, approximately 94% occurring once. The sequenced sample consisted of naive CD8+ T cells from PBMCs. The receptors shown here come from a man between 18 and 29 years old in good health. Some clones in this sample may be carry-over from other donors' samples.

A single count supports this clone. The chain uses TRBV28 and TRBJ2-2; D possibly corresponds to TRBD2 (6 bases). In germline, CDR1 is MDHEN, CDR2 SYDVKM. The CDR3 is 14 amino acids. Trimming took off 1 base at V and 6 bases at J, with 9 bases between the two ends. The CDR3 protein is CASSLSGASGELFF. As DNA, the CDR3 is TGTGCCAGCAGTTTATCGGGAGCATCCGGGGAGCTGTTTTTT.

The chain combines TRBV27 with TRBJ1-5; D is unclear. This CDR3 has 15 amino acids. Germline-derived CDR1 and CDR2 are MNHEY and SMNVEV (reference sequence). The germline V and J ends were trimmed by 2 bases and 3 bases, with 11 bases remaining between them. CDR3 in amino acids: CASSLVSGYNQPQHF. The CDR3 DNA reads as TGTGCCAGCAGTTTAGTGTCTGGCTACAATCAGCCCCAGCATTTT.

The chain couples TRBV27 to TRBJ2-2, with D possibly being TRBD2 (7 bases). V lost 5 bases, J lost 7 bases, and 17 bases lay in between. The germline V gene encodes CDR1 MNHEY and CDR2 SMNVEV (reference sequence). There are 15 residues in the CDR3. CDR3 loop: CASSLTPAGHGELFF. CDR3 nucleotide sequence: TGTGCCAGCAGTCTTACCCCAGCGGGACACGGGGAGCTGTTTTTT.

The rearrangement uses TRBV6-4 and TRBJ2-1, with D possibly called TRBD1 or TRBD2 (6 bases each). Germline V gene data show CDR1 as MRHNA and CDR2 as SNTAGT. The CDR3 consists of 14 residues. Trimming left V 0 bases short and J 9 bases short, with 12 bases between. CDR3 nucleotide sequence: TGTGCCAGCAGTGACTCGAGGGGGGCGAGTGAGCAGTTCTTC. Protein sequence: CASSDSRGASEQFF.

The V call is TRBV4-1, the J call TRBJ2-2; D not resolved. Deletions cut 4 bases from V and 1 base from J, with 10 bases between. The CDR3 consists of 15 residues. CDR1 is MGHRA, CDR2 YSYEKL, per germline. In nucleotides, the CDR3 is TGCGCCAGCAGCCCACCAGGTGGGAACACCGGGGAGCTGTTTTTT. This sequence encodes CASSPPGGNTGELFF.

The V call is TRBV4-2, the J call TRBJ1-3; D ambiguous. Germline CDR1 is LGHNA and CDR2 is YNFKEQ. The CDR3 contains 17 residues. Trimming removed 1 base from V and 0 bases from J, with 13 bases in between. The CDR3 spells CASSQGAGPSSGNTIYF. For the CDR3, the DNA is TGTGCCAGCAGCCAAGGGGCAGGCCCCAGCTCTGGAAACACCATATATTTT.

This clone showed up just once. The chain is built from TRBV6-5 and TRBJ2-7; tentatively, D is TRBD1 or TRBD2 (5 bases each). V shed 5 bases and J shed 3 bases, with 17 bases lying between them. Germline lookup yields CDR1 MNHEY and CDR2 SVGAGI. This CDR3 contains 15 residues. The CDR3 loop is CASSVGGTFYYEQYF. In DNA form, the CDR3 reads TGTGCCAGCAGTGTTGGGGGAACCTTTTACTACGAGCAGTACTTC.

The V call is TRBV11-3, the J call TRBJ2-7, with no clear D. The germline V gene encodes CDR1 SGHNT and CDR2 YENEEA. This CDR3 has 13 amino acids. Trimming pared 5 bases from V and 0 bases from J, leaving 8 bases between. The CDR3 DNA reads as TGTGCCAGCAGCGACCGGAGCTCCTACGAGCAGTACTTC. Its translation: CASSDRSSYEQYF.

CDR3 loop: CATSRDMVLAGRTDTQYF. The CDR3 coding sequence is TGTGCCACCAGCAGAGATATGGTCCTAGCGGGACGCACAGATACGCAGTATTTT. V gene TRBV15 combines with J gene TRBJ2-3; TRBD2 matches 9 bases. The length of the CDR3 is 18 residues. V lost 0 bases and J lost 1; bases outside the gene matches: 8. Germline V gene sequence: CDR1 LNHNV, CDR2 YYDKDF (reference sequence).

The gene calls are TRBV10-2 and TRBJ2-5, with D perhaps matching TRBD1 (6 bases). This CDR3 spans 17 amino acids. Germline values: CDR1 WSHSY, CDR2 SAAADI. V was clipped by 3 bases and J by 0 bases, with 17 bases between them. CDR3 sequence: CASSDAPGHKYQETQYF. The CDR3 DNA is TGCGCCAGCAGTGACGCCCCGGGACACAAGTACCAAGAGACCCAGTACTTC.

The chain has TRBV19 and TRBJ2-5; a possible D gene is TRBD1 (6 bases). This CDR3 contains 13 residues. Between the trimmed V and J ends, which lost 4 bases and 5 bases, there was a span of 11 bases. Germline CDR1 reads LNHDA; CDR2 reads SQIVND (reference sequence). DNA of the CDR3: TGTGCCAGTAGTAGGACAGCGTCGGAGACCCAGTACTTC. Protein: CASSRTASETQYF.

V and J are TRBV6-5 and TRBJ2-3; tentatively, D is TRBD2 (6 bases). The CDR3 length is 13 residues. Germline CDR1 MNHEY, CDR2 SVGAGI. Trimming removed 7 bases from V and 2 bases from J, with 10 bases in between. This CDR3 reads CASKLAFTDTQYF. CDR3 in DNA: TGTGCCAGCAAGCTAGCGTTCACAGATACGCAGTATTTT.

The J gene is TRBJ2-7, the V gene TRBV5-6, with D hard to call. This CDR3 spans 13 amino acids. With 1 base removed from V and 1 base from J, the gap between germline ends came to 6 bases. Germline V lookup: CDR1 SGHDT, CDR2 YYEEEE. CDR3 region: CASSLLGSYEQYF. In DNA form, the CDR3 reads TGTGCCAGCAGCTTGCTGGGTTCCTACGAGCAGTACTTC.

The rearrangement uses TRBV9 and TRBJ2-5; D uncertain. Germline-derived CDR1 and CDR2 are SGDLS and YYNGEE. The ends were cut back, 2 bases at V and 4 bases at J, with 12 bases in the middle. The CDR3 has 14 residues. CDR3 DNA: TGTGCCAGCAGCGTTAGCACCCTCGGAGAGACCCAGTACTTC. This encodes CASSVSTLGETQYF.